This T cell receptor beta chain was found in a study of blood T cell repertoires in COVID-19. Overall study context: Samples representing acute and convalescent COVID-19 were sourced from the United States, Italy and Spain. From T cells, B-cell-depleted T cells, or PBMCs came the material, which was cDNA or gDNA.

In the original analysis: For nucleated cells, counts were estimated from reference gene primer amplification. The protocol was immunoSEQ multiplex PCR, while the TCRdb copy is restricted to in-frame clones and leaves out a portion. That table furnishes V, J and clone size, whereas the DNA furnished D and trimming. The data contain some 220,000 clones, 84% of them singletons. The CDR3 is 16 residues long. The J segment lost 0 bases and the V segment lost 2 bases, leaving 5 bases of the junction unmatched. Germline V gene lookup returns CDR1 SGHKS and CDR2 YYEKEE (reference sequence). Sequenced sample: peripheral blood. The chain recombines TRBV5-5 with TRBJ2-1; 7 bases match TRBD2. This TCR was recovered from a man in his fifties with acute or convalescent COVID-19. DNA of the CDR3: TGTGCCAGCAGCTTACCTCTAGCGGACTCCTACAATGAGCAGTTCTTC. Encoded protein: CASSLPLADSYNEQFF.